Here is one TCR beta chain with its context. CDR3 length equals 15 residues. Between the trimmed V and J ends, which lost 0 bases and 4 bases, there was a span of 13 bases. Per germline, CDR1 DFQATT and CDR2 SNEGSKA (reference sequence). The entry originates in a study of T cells in Graves' hyperthyroidism and ophthalmopathy. RNA transcripts served as the template for amplifying TCR beta CDR3 regions. An initial round of RT-PCR targeting the TCR CDR3 relied on the HTBI primer set. TCRdb ran MiXCR on the multiplex PCR reads and lists one entry per CDR3 protein. The table records hundreds of thousands of distinct CDR3 sequences, approximately 18% of them present only once. Clinical symptoms, serum thyroxine and TRAb, thyroid ultrasound and orbital computed tomography were used for the diagnoses.

The chain is built from TRBV20-1 and TRBJ2-1; TRBD2 might be the D (7 bases). What was sequenced was blood. The sequence derives from a woman aged 45 to 65 with Graves' hyperthyroidism that later progressed to Graves' ophthalmopathy. The CDR3: CSARDLGGQYNEQFF. Here the CDR3 DNA reads TGCAGTGCTAGAGATTTGGGGGGGCAATACAATGAGCAGTTCTTC.